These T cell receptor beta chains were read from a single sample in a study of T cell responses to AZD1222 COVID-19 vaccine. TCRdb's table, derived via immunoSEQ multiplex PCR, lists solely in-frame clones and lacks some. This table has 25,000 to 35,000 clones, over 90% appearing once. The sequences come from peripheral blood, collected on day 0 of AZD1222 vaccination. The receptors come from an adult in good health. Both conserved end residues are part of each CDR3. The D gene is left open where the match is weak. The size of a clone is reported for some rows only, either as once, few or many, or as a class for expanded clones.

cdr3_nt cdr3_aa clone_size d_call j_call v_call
TGTGCCAGCAGTGAAGCCGAAGGGAGACAGAGGAGTAAAGCTTTCTTT CASSEAEGRQRSKAFF . . TRBJ1-1 TRBV6-1
TGTGCCACCGGTAGCGGACTCCAAGAGACCCAGTACTTC CATGSGLQETQYF . . TRBJ2-5 TRBV6-5
TGTGCCAGCAGCTTGGACAGTTGGGTGGACTCTGGAAACACCATATATTTT CASSLDSWVDSGNTIYF . . TRBJ1-3 TRBV5-8
TGCGCCAGCAGCCAAGACCGGGACCCTTACACTGAAGCTTTCTTT CASSQDRDPYTEAFF . . TRBJ1-1 TRBV4-3
TGTGCCACCACAACAGGGTATCATAATTCACCCCTCCACTTT CATTTGYHNSPLHF . . TRBJ1-6 TRBV25-1
TGTGCCAGCTCACAGGGGAGGGCCACTGAAGCTTTCTTT CASSQGRATEAFF . . TRBJ1-1 TRBV18
TGTGCCAGCAGTGAAGGGCAGAATTCACCCCTCCACTTT CASSEGQNSPLHF . . TRBJ1-6 TRBV2
TGCGCCAGCACCTACCAAGAGGGGGGTGGAACCGGGGAGCTGTTTTTT CASTYQEGGGTGELFF . . TRBJ2-2 TRBV4-1
TGTGCCAGCAGCTCAGGTCCGGGACAGAGAAAAAAAGAGACCCAGTACTTC CASSSGPGQRKKETQYF . TRBD1 TRBJ2-5 TRBV7-2
TGTGCCACCAGTGACACCGGGACAGGGGTGGGCTACACCTTC CATSDTGTGVGYTF . TRBD1 TRBJ1-2 TRBV24-1
TGTGCCAGCTCACCAACCTTGGCTTACTCCTACGAGCAGTACTTC CASSPTLAYSYEQYF . . TRBJ2-7 TRBV18
TGCGCCAGCAGCCCGGACAGGGGGAATCAGCCCCAGCATTTT CASSPDRGNQPQHF . TRBD1 TRBJ1-5 TRBV5-1
TGTGCCACCAGCAGAGCTCGCAGGGGAGGTACCTACAATGAGCAGTTCTTC CATSRARRGGTYNEQFF . . TRBJ2-1 TRBV15
TGTGCCAGCAGCCCACGGGCGGATGAGCTCTATGGCTACACCTTC CASSPRADELYGYTF . . TRBJ1-2 TRBV7-2
TGTGCCAGCAGCTTGGACCAGCACACAGATACGCAGTATTTT CASSLDQHTDTQYF . . TRBJ2-3 TRBV5-4
TGCGCCAGCAGCTTTTCAGGGATGGTTGCTGGAAACACCATATATTTT CASSFSGMVAGNTIYF . . TRBJ1-3 TRBV5-1
TGTGCCAGCAGCCAGCATTCGGACAGTTCCATATATTTT CASSQHSDSSIYF . . TRBJ1-3 TRBV3-1/TRBV3-2
TGTGCCAGCAGCCAAGCGGGAAGGACAGGGGTGTCATATATTGAAGCTTTCTTT CASSQAGRTGVSYIEAFF . TRBD1 TRBJ1-1 TRBV3-1/TRBV3-2
TGCAGTGCTAGAGCCCTAAACACCATATATTTT CSARALNTIYF . . TRBJ1-3 TRBV20-1
TGTGCCAGCAGCGTAGAGGTGGGGACTGGGGAGCAGTTCTTC CASSVEVGTGEQFF . . TRBJ2-1 TRBV9
TGTGCCAGCAGAGCGCAGGGATTATATGGCTACACCTTC CASRAQGLYGYTF . . TRBJ1-2 TRBV2
TGCGCCAGCAGTGAAGGTGTAGCGAGCTCCTACAATGAGCAGTTCTTC CASSEGVASSYNEQFF . . TRBJ2-1 TRBV10-1
TGCGCCAGCAGCTTGGACAGTAACTATGGCTACACCTTC CASSLDSNYGYTF . . TRBJ1-2 TRBV5-1
TGTGCCAGCAGCTTGGTTCGGGGCACCTATGGCTACACCTTC CASSLVRGTYGYTF once . TRBJ1-2 TRBV5-5
TGTGCCAGCAGTTACGCGCGGTATGGAAACACCATATATTTT CASSYARYGNTIYF . . TRBJ1-3 TRBV6-5